The 9 T cell receptor beta chains given below trace back to one sample, sequenced in a study of shared clonotypes between healthy human individuals. Naive-designated CD8 cells lacked CD45RO, were positively enriched for CCR7, and omitted terminally differentiated effector memory CD45RA+ cells. Using immunoSEQ multiplex PCR, the repertoire was profiled, and TCRdb retains in-frame clones only, with some absent. The top ten clones hold less than 0.12% of a sample with about 610,000 clones, roughly 96% of them seen once. Specimen: naive CD8+ T cells sorted from blood. Receptors originate from a young woman in good health.

This chain connects TRBV4-1 to TRBJ2-3; D is undetermined. Germline V CDR1 and CDR2: MGHRA, YSYEKL. The CDR3 is 17 amino acids. V shed 1 base and J shed 2 bases, with 16 bases lying between them. The CDR3 is CASSQGAGWALTDTQYF. Written as DNA, the CDR3 is TGCGCCAGCAGCCAAGGTGCAGGATGGGCCCTCACAGATACGCAGTATTTT.

V usage is TRBV14 and J usage is TRBJ1-3, with no clear D. CDR1 SGHDN and CDR2 FVKESK come from the germline V gene. Trimming stripped 5 bases from V and 0 bases from J, with 14 bases between. The CDR3 sequence is 16 residues long. CDR3: CASSKIGRLSGNTIYF. The CDR3 DNA is TGTGCCAGCAGCAAAATCGGACGGCTCTCTGGAAACACCATATATTTT.

V gene TRBV7-7 combines with J gene TRBJ2-1; 12 bases map to TRBD1. In germline, CDR1 is SSHAT, CDR2 FNYEAQ (reference sequence). This CDR3 is built from 15 residues. The V segment lost 4 bases and the J segment 8 bases; nucleotides outside the gene matches: 6. The CDR3 nucleotides read TGTGCCAGCAGCTCCGGGACAGGGGGCGGGGATGAGCAGTTCTTC. This translates into CASSSGTGGGDEQFF.

For this clone: This CDR3 is also generated by other DNA sequences in the sample. V gene TRBV5-6 combines with J gene TRBJ1-1; D call uncertain. Germline V lookup: CDR1 SGHDT, CDR2 YYEEEE. The CDR3 loop spans 13 amino acids. With 2 bases removed from V and 0 bases from J, the gap between germline ends came to 5 bases. The CDR3 DNA reads TGTGCCAGCAGCTTTTACTTGAACACTGAAGCTTTCTTT. Translation: CASSFYLNTEAFF.

J is TRBJ2-1 and V is TRBV5-4, with D unresolved. The germline gives CDR1 SGHNT, CDR2 YYREEE (reference sequence). Trimming took 2 bases from V and 4 from J, leaving 13 bases between them. This CDR3 has 15 residues. The CDR3 sequence is CASSLGESHYNEQFF. CDR3 nucleotides: TGTGCCAGCAGCTTAGGCGAATCGCATTACAATGAGCAGTTCTTC. The complete variable domain, with remaining parts taken from reference TRBV5-4 and TRBJ2-1, reads ETGVTQSPTHLIKTRGQQVTLRCSSQSGHNTVSWYQQALGQGPQFIFQYYREEENGRGNFPPRFSGLQFPNYSSELNVNALELDDSALYLCASSLGESHYNEQFFGPGTRLTVL.

The V and J genes are TRBV4-1 and TRBJ2-7, with 8 bases matching TRBD1. Germline V gene sequence: CDR1 MGHRA, CDR2 YSYEKL. This CDR3 has 15 amino acids. Germline trimming cut 3 bases from V and 4 bases from J; bases unmatched to any gene: 8. This chain's CDR3 is CASSHSGGVVYEQYF. CDR3 sequence (DNA): TGCGCCAGCAGCCATTCAGGGGGCGTCGTATACGAGCAGTACTTC.

The chain links TRBV27 to TRBJ2-3, with 8 nucleotides matching TRBD1. The CDR3 loop spans 16 amino acids. With 3 bases clipped from V and 1 base from J, the junction kept 6 bases outside the gene matches. The V gene's germline CDR1 is MNHEY and CDR2 SMNVEV (reference sequence). The CDR3 DNA is TGTGCCAGCAGTTTTCTCAGGGGGCAGGGCACAGATACGCAGTATTTT. Protein product: CASSFLRGQGTDTQYF.

This clone was seen only once. This sample includes further DNA sequences coding for the same CDR3. V gene TRBV5-6 combines with J gene TRBJ2-1, with D hard to call. Between the trimmed V and J ends, which lost 2 bases and 1 base, there was a span of 4 bases. This CDR3 region has 13 residues. Germline V lookup: CDR1 SGHDT, CDR2 YYEEEE. In nucleotides, the CDR3 is TGTGCCAGCAGCTTTGGGTCCTACAATGAGCAGTTCTTC. Translating it yields CASSFGSYNEQFF. The full variable domain, with the rest looked up from reference TRBV5-6 and TRBJ2-1, is DAGVTQSPTHLIKTRGQQVTLRCSPKSGHDTVSWYQQALGQGPQFIFQYYEEEERQRGNFPDRFSGHQFPNYSSELNVNALLLGDSALYLCASSFGSYNEQFFGPGTRLTVL.

In its sample, this clone was seen once. The chain carries TRBV2 and TRBJ2-7, with 8 bases fitting TRBD1. The CDR3 extends over 14 amino acids. Germline trimming cut 7 bases from V and 5 bases from J; bases unmatched to any gene: 10. The V gene's germline CDR1 is SNHLY and CDR2 FYNNEI. The CDR3 bases are TGTGCCAGCACCGGTCGACAGGGGACGAACGAGCAGTACTTC. It translates to CASTGRQGTNEQYF.